The clone carrying this T cell receptor (beta chain) showed up just a few times. CDR1 and CDR2 (germline): LGHDT, YNNKEL (reference sequence). The CDR3 runs to 15 residues. The V end was cut by 1 base, the J end by 7 bases, with 11 bases between. Here immunoSEQ multiplex PCR was the method, and the copy in TCRdb shows in-frame clones only, minus some. The table shows about 250,000 clones, with about four fifths occurring only once. The source of the sample is a study of blood T cell repertoires in COVID-19. Sequenced input: peripheral blood. The V and J genes are TRBV3-1 (or the pseudogene TRBV3-2) and TRBJ1-6, with D hard to call. The receptor comes from a man aged 80 or over with acute or convalescent COVID-19. The CDR3 sequence: CASSQVTNPNSPLHF. The DNA of the CDR3 is TGTGCCAGCAGCCAAGTGACAAACCCGAATTCACCCCTCCACTTT.